The present TCR beta chain was sequenced within a study of T cell responses to AZD1222 COVID-19 vaccine. Study results and limitations: Targets within unmutated variant regions were reportedly found for nearly half of spike-specific TCRs.

Turning to this clone: As yet, its antigen is unknown.

The data were produced by immunoSEQ multiplex PCR, yet TCRdb's version contains in-frame clones alone and is incomplete. The repertoire holds some 71,000 clones, 89% seen once, with about 28% in the top ten. Trimming took 5 bases from V and 7 from J; bases not matched to a gene: 15. Germline V gene lookup returns CDR1 SEHNR and CDR2 FQNEAQ (reference sequence). There are 17 residues in the CDR3. The sequence came from an adult who received the AZD1222 COVID-19 vaccine. Here the sequenced sample was peripheral blood, taken 28 days after the second AZD1222 dose. The genes are TRBV7-9 and TRBJ2-1; TRBD2 matches at 9 bases. In DNA, the CDR3 is TGTGCCAGCAGCCCTCATGCCATATCTAGCGGGAAGAATGAGCAGTTCTTC. Protein product: CASSPHAISSGKNEQFF.